The rows below give T cell receptor beta chains drawn from one sample of a study of cytomegalovirus exposure and HLA in healthy donors. Sequencing used immunoSEQ multiplex PCR; TCRdb keeps in-frame clones, though not all of them. In the table there are around 80,000 clones, roughly 79% of which are singletons. The specimen was PBMCs. These TCRs come from a man between 35 and 55 years old in good health and CMV-seronegative. CDR3s include the opening cysteine and the closing phenylalanine or tryptophan. D genes are given only for firm matches. The size field is filled for only some rows; it gives once, few, many or a size class.

j_gene: TRBJ2-7
abundance: NA
d_gene: NA
v_gene: TRBV4-2
CDR3nt: TGTGCCAGCAGCCAAGATCAAGCGGCCTACGAGCAGTACTTC
CDR3aa: CASSQDQAAYEQYF

j_gene: TRBJ2-7
abundance: NA
d_gene: NA
v_gene: TRBV6-1
CDR3nt: TGTGCCAGCATGGTACCCTCCTCGGGCGAGCAGTACTTC
CDR3aa: CASMVPSSGEQYF

j_gene: TRBJ2-2
abundance: NA
d_gene: TRBD2
v_gene: TRBV10-1
CDR3nt: TGCGCCAGTTCGTTAGGGACTAGCGGGAGAGCCGGGGAGCTGTTTTTT
CDR3aa: CASSLGTSGRAGELFF

j_gene: TRBJ1-1
abundance: NA
d_gene: NA
v_gene: TRBV5-1
CDR3nt: TGCGCCAGCAGTAACACCGCCGGGGTGGCAACTGAAGCTTTCTTT
CDR3aa: CASSNTAGVATEAFF

j_gene: TRBJ2-1
abundance: NA
d_gene: NA
v_gene: TRBV5-5
CDR3nt: TGTGCCAGCAGCCCCAGGGCGGTCGCCCCCGGGGGTGAGCAGTTCTTC
CDR3aa: CASSPRAVAPGGEQFF

j_gene: TRBJ2-1
abundance: NA
d_gene: NA
v_gene: TRBV18
CDR3nt: TGTGCCAGCTCCCCCCCAGCCTACAATGAGCAGTTCTTC
CDR3aa: CASSPPAYNEQFF

j_gene: TRBJ2-1
abundance: NA
d_gene: NA
v_gene: TRBV7-7
CDR3nt: TGTGCTAGCAGCTTGGGGCCTAGCTCCTACAATGAGCAGTTCTTC
CDR3aa: CASSLGPSSYNEQFF

j_gene: TRBJ1-4
abundance: NA
d_gene: NA
v_gene: TRBV30
CDR3nt: TGTGCCTGGAGTGACAACCCCGCGGCGGTAAAACTGTTTTTT
CDR3aa: CAWSDNPAAVKLFF

j_gene: TRBJ2-7
abundance: once
d_gene: TRBD1
v_gene: TRBV4-2
CDR3nt: TGTGCCAGCAGCCAATTTGGACAGGGGTACGAGCAGTACTTC
CDR3aa: CASSQFGQGYEQYF

j_gene: TRBJ1-2
abundance: NA
d_gene: TRBD1
v_gene: TRBV28
CDR3nt: TGTGCCAGCAGTTCCCCGGGGACAGGGTTTAACTATGGCTACACCTTC
CDR3aa: CASSSPGTGFNYGYTF

j_gene: TRBJ1-1
abundance: NA
d_gene: NA
v_gene: TRBV18
CDR3nt: TGTGCCAGCTCACCTCCTAGAGTGAGAGGCACTGAAGCTTTCTTT
CDR3aa: CASSPPRVRGTEAFF